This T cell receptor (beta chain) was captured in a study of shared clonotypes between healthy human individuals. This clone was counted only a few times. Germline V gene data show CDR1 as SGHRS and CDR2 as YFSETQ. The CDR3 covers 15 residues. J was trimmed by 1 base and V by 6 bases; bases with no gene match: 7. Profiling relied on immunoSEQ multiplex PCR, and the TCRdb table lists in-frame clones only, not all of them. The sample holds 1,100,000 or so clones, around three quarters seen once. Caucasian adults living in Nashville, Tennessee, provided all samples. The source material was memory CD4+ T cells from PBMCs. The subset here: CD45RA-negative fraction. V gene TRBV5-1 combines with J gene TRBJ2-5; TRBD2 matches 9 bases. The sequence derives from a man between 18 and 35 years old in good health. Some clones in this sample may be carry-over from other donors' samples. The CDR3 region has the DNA TGCGCCAGCACCCTTCAGCGGGAGGCCCAAGAGACCCAGTACTTC. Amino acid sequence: CASTLQREAQETQYF.